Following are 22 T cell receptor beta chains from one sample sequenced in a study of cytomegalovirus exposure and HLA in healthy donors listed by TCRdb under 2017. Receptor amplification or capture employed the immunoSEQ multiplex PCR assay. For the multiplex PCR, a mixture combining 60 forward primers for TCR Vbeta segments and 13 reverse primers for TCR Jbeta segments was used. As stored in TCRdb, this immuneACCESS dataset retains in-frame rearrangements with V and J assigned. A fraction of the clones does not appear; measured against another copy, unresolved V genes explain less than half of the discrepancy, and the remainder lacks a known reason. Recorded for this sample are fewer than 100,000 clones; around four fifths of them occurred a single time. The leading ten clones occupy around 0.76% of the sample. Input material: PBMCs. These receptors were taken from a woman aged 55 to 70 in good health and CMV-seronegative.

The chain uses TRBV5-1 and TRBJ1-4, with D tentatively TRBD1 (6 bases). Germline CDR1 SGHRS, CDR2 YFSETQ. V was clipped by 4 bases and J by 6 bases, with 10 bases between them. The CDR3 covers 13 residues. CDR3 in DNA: TGCGCCAGCAGCCCGGACAGACATGAAAAACTGTTTTTT. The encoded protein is CASSPDRHEKLFF. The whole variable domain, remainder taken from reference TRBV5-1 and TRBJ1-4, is KAGVTQTPRYLIKTRGQQVTLSCSPISGHRSVSWYQQTPGQGLQFLFEYFSETQRNKGNFPGRFSGRQFSNSRSEMNVSTLELGDSALYLCASSPDRHEKLFFGSGTQLSVL.

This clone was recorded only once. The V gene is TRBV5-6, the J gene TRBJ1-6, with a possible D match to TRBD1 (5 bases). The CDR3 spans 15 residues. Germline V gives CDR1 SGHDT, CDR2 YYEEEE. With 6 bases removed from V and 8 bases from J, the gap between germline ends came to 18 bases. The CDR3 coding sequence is TGTGCCAGCACCCGAGAGTTGGAGGGGTATTCACCCCTCCACTTT. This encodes CASTRELEGYSPLHF. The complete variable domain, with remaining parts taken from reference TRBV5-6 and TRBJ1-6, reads DAGVTQSPTHLIKTRGQQVTLRCSPKSGHDTVSWYQQALGQGPQFIFQYYEEEERQRGNFPDRFSGHQFPNYSSELNVNALLLGDSALYLCASTRELEGYSPLHFGNGTRLTVT.

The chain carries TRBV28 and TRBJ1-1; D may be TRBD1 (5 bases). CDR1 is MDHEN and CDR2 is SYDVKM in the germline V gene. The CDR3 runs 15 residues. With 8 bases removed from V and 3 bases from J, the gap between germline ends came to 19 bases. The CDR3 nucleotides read TGTGCCAGCCGACTAGGGAGGGGTTTGGACACTGAAGCTTTCTTT. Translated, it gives CASRLGRGLDTEAFF.

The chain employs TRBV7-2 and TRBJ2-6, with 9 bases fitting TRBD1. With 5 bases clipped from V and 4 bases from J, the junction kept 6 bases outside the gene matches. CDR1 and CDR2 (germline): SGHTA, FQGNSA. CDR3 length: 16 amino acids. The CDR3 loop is CASSGDRAKGANVLTF. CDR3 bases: TGTGCCAGCAGCGGGGACAGGGCGAAAGGGGCCAACGTCCTGACTTTC.

The CDR3 is CASSTDRAYNSPLHF. The CDR3 nucleotides are TGCGCCAGCAGCACGGACAGGGCCTATAATTCACCCCTCCACTTT. The chain is built from TRBV4-3 and TRBJ1-6; 8 bases are shared with TRBD1. V was pared by 5 bases and J by 2 bases, with 2 bases of the junction left unmatched. In germline, CDR1 is LGHNA, CDR2 YSLEER. The CDR3 runs 15 residues.

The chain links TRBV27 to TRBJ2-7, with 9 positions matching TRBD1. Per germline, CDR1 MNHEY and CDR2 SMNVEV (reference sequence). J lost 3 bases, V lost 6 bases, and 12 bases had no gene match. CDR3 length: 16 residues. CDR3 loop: CASRDAGQGLNYEQYF. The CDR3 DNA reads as TGTGCCAGCAGGGATGCGGGACAGGGTCTCAACTACGAGCAGTACTTC.

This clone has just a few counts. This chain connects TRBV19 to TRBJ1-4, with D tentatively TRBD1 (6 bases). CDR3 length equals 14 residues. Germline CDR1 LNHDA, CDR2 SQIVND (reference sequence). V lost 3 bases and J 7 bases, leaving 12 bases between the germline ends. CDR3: CASSIFQGSEKLFF. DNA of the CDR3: TGTGCCAGTAGTATTTTCCAGGGGAGTGAAAAACTGTTTTTT.

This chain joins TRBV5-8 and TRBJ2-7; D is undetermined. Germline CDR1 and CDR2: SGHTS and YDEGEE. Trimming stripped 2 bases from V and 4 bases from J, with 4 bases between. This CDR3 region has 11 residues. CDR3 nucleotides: TGTGCCAGCAGCTTTACTTACGAGCAGTACTTC. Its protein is CASSFTYEQYF.

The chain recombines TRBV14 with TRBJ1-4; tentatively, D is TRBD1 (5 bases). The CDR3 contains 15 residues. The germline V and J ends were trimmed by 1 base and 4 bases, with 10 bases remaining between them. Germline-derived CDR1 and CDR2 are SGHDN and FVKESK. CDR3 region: CASSQVWGLNEKLFF. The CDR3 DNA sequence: TGTGCCAGCAGCCAAGTTTGGGGACTTAATGAAAAACTGTTTTTT. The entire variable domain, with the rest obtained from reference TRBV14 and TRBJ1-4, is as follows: EAGVTQFPSHSVIEKGQTVTLRCDPISGHDNLYWYRRVMGKEIKFLLHFVKESKQDESGMPNNRFLAERTGGTYSTLKVQPAELEDSGVYFCASSQVWGLNEKLFFGSGTQLSVL.

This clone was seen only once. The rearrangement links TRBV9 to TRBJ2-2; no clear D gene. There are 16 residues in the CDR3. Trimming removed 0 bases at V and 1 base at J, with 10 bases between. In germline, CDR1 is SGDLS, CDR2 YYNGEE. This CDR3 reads CASSVGATGNTGELFF. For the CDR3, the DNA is TGTGCCAGCAGCGTAGGAGCGACGGGGAACACCGGGGAGCTGTTTTTT.

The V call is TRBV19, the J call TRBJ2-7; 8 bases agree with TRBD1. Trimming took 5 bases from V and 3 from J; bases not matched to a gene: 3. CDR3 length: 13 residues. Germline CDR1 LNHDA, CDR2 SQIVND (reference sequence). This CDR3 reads CASSLGTGYEQYF. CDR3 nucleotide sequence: TGTGCCAGTAGTCTTGGGACAGGCTACGAGCAGTACTTC.

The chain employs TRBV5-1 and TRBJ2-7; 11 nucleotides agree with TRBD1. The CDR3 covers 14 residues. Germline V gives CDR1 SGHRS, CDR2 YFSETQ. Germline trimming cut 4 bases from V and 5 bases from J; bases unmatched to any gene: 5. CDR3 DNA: TGCGCCAGCAGCCTCGGACAGGGGGCTGACGAGCAGTACTTC. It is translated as CASSLGQGADEQYF.

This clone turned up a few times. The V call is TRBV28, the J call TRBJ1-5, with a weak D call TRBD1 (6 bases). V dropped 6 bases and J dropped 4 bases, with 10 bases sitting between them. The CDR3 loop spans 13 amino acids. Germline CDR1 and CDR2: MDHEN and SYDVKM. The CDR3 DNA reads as TGTGCCAGCAGACAGGGTTGGAATCAGCCCCAGCATTTT. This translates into CASRQGWNQPQHF.

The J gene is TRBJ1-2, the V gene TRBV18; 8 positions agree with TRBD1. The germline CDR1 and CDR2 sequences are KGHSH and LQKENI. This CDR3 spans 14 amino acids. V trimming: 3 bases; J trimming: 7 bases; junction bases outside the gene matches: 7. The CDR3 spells CASSPPQGARGYTF. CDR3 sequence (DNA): TGTGCCAGCTCACCGCCGCAGGGGGCTCGTGGCTACACCTTC.

The chain's CDR3 is CASSQPQGRRAYGYTF. The CDR3 coding sequence is TGTGCCAGCAGCCAACCACAGGGGCGGAGGGCCTATGGCTACACCTTC. This chain joins TRBV5-8 and TRBJ1-2; 7 bases are a match to TRBD1. J was trimmed by 4 bases and V by 4 bases; bases with no gene match: 13. CDR3 length: 16 residues. The germline gives CDR1 SGHTS, CDR2 YDEGEE. The full variable domain, rest sourced from reference TRBV5-8 and TRBJ1-2, is EAGVTQSPTHLIKTRGQQATLRCSPISGHTSVYWYQQALGLGLQFLLWYDEGEERNRGNFPPRFSGRQFPNYSSELNVNALELEDSALYLCASSQPQGRRAYGYTFGSGTRLTVV.

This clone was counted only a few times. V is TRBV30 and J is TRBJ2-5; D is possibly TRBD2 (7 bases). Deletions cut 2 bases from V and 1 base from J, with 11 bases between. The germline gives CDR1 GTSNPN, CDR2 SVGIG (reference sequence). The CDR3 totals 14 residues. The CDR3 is CAWSSGGAQETQYF. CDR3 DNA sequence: TGTGCCTGGAGTAGTGGGGGGGCCCAAGAGACCCAGTACTTC. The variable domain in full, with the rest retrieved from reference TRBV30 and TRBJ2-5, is SQTIHQWPATLVQPVGSPLSLECTVEGTSNPNLYWYRQAAGRGLQLLFYSVGIGQISSEVPQNLSASRPQDRQFILSSKKLLLSDSGFYLCAWSSGGAQETQYFGPGTRLLVL.

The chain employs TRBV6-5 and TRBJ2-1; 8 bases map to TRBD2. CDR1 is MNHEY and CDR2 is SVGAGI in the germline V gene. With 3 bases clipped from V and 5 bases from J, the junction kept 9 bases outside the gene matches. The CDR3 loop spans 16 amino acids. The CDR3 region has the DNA TGTGCCAGCAGTTATCTCTGGCGGGAGGTCGACAATGAGCAGTTCTTC. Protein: CASSYLWREVDNEQFF.

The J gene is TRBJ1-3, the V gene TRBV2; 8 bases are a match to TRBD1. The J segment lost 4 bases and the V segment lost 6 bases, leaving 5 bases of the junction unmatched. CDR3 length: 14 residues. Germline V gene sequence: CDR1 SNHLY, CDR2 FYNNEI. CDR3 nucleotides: TGTGCCAGCAGGGACAGGGTAAACGGAAACACCATATATTTT. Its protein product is CASRDRVNGNTIYF.

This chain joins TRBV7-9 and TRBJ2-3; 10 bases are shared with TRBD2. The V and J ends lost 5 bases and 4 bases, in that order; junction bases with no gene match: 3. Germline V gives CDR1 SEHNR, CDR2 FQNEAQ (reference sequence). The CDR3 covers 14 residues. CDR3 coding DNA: TGTGCCAGCAGCCGAGGGACTAGCGCAGATACGCAGTATTTT. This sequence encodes CASSRGTSADTQYF.

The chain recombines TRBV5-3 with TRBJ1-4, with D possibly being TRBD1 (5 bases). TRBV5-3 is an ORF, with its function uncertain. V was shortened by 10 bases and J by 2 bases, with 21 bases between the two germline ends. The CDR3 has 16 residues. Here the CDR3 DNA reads TGTGCCGGATTTCGGCGCAGGGACTCCACTAATGAAAAACTGTTTTTT. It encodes CAGFRRRDSTNEKLFF.

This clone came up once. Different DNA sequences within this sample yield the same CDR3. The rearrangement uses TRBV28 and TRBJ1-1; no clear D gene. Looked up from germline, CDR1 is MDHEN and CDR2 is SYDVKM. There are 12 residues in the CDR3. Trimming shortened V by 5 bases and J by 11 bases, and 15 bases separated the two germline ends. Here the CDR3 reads CASSGNPAEAFF. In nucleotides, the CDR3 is TGTGCCAGCAGTGGAAATCCCGCGGAGGCTTTCTTT.

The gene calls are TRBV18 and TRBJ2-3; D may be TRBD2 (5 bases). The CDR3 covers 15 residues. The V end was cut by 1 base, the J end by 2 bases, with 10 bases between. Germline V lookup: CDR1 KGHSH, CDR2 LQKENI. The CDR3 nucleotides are TGTGCCAGCTCACCACTTTCGGGGTTCACAGATACGCAGTATTTT. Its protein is CASSPLSGFTDTQYF.